Listed below are T cell receptor beta chains from one sample, sequenced in a study of cytomegalovirus exposure and HLA in healthy donors. Some clones are missing from TCRdb's copy, which holds only in-frame ones; the method was immunoSEQ multiplex PCR. This table has some 170,000 clones, 77% appearing once. Sequencing was performed on PBMCs. These receptors all stem from a woman in her fifties or sixties in good health and CMV-seropositive. Each CDR3 is given with its conserved first and last residue. The D gene is left open where the match is weak. The size entry is marked missing in some rows and otherwise reads once, few, many or a size class.

v_gene	d_gene	j_gene	len	abundance	CDR3aa	CDR3nt
TRBV2	NA	TRBJ2-1	12	NA	CASSEFEDEQFF	TGTGCCAGCAGTGAGTTTGAGGATGAGCAGTTCTTC
TRBV19	NA	TRBJ1-6	18	NA	CASTLGLIAGRSNSPLHF	TGTGCCAGTACCCTAGGGCTAATAGCGGGACGCTCGAATTCACCCCTCCACTTT
TRBV5-4	TRBD2	TRBJ2-1	16	few	CASSLVGGGSYNEQFF	TGTGCCAGCAGCTTGGTTGGGGGGGGCTCCTACAATGAGCAGTTCTTC
TRBV7-2	NA	TRBJ2-2	16	once	CASSLNQAPFHGELFF	TGTGCCAGCAGCTTAAATCAGGCCCCCTTTCACGGGGAGCTGTTTTTT
TRBV11-2	NA	TRBJ2-2	18	NA	CASSLPKVGLRNTGELFF	TGTGCCAGCAGCTTACCGAAAGTAGGACTTCGGAACACCGGGGAGCTGTTTTTT
TRBV27	NA	TRBJ2-2	15	NA	CASSLRQVNTGELFF	TGTGCCAGCAGTTTACGGCAGGTGAACACCGGGGAGCTGTTTTTT
TRBV7-2	TRBD1	TRBJ2-2	15	few	CASSLVTGGTGELFF	TGTGCCAGCAGCTTAGTGACAGGGGGCACCGGGGAGCTGTTTTTT
TRBV10-3	TRBD1	TRBJ1-5	15	NA	CAISEGTGLNQPQHF	TGTGCCATCAGCGAAGGGACAGGGCTCAATCAGCCCCAGCATTTT
TRBV9	NA	TRBJ2-5	15	NA	CASSGSGGEQETQYF	TGTGCCAGCAGCGGTTCTGGAGGGGAGCAAGAGACCCAGTACTTC
TRBV4-1	NA	TRBJ1-3	15	NA	CASSQDRVGGDTIYF	TGCGCCAGCAGCCAAGATAGGGTAGGGGGAGACACCATATATTTT
TRBV7-9	NA	TRBJ2-7	15	NA	CASSPRRAGGIEQYF	TGTGCCAGCAGCCCCCGGCGAGCCGGGGGAATCGAGCAGTACTTC
TRBV15	TRBD1	TRBJ2-7	13	NA	CATSRVRTGEQYF	TGCGCCACCAGCAGAGTCAGGACAGGGGAGCAGTACTTC
TRBV9	TRBD2	TRBJ2-3	16	NA	CASSRRGGSSTDTQYF	TGTGCCAGCAGTCGACGCGGGGGGTCTAGCACAGATACGCAGTATTTT
TRBV28	NA	TRBJ1-5	14	NA	CASSKTEPNQPQHF	TGTGCCAGCAGTAAGACAGAGCCTAATCAGCCCCAGCATTTT
TRBV25-1	NA	TRBJ2-5	10	NA	CASSLGTQYF	TGTGCCAGCAGTCTCGGGACCCAGTACTTC
TRBV5-1	TRBD1	TRBJ2-2	17	NA	CASSSTKTGTNTGELFF	TGCGCCAGCAGCTCCACTAAGACAGGGACGAACACCGGGGAGCTGTTTTTT
TRBV27	TRBD1	TRBJ1-5	14	NA	CASRGQYSNQPQHF	TGTGCCAGCAGGGGACAGTATAGCAATCAGCCCCAGCATTTT
TRBV5-1	NA	TRBJ1-1	13	once	CASSPRGRTEAFF	TGCGCCAGCAGCCCCCGGGGGAGAACTGAAGCTTTCTTT
TRBV5-4	TRBD1	TRBJ2-3	15	NA	CASSLTGGRTDTQYF	TGTGCCAGCAGCCTTACAGGGGGCCGAACAGATACGCAGTATTTT
TRBV7-6	TRBD2	TRBJ2-1	18	NA	CASSLGASGGANINEQFF	TGTGCCAGCAGCTTAGGGGCTAGCGGGGGGGCAAATATCAATGAGCAGTTCTTC
TRBV6-4	TRBD2	TRBJ2-1	14	NA	CATRGTSGRDEQFF	TGTGCCACACGGGGGACTAGCGGGAGGGATGAGCAGTTCTTC
TRBV14	TRBD2	TRBJ2-1	15	NA	CASSPSGRGYNEQFF	TGTGCCAGCAGCCCGAGCGGGAGGGGTTACAATGAGCAGTTCTTC
TRBV29-1	NA	TRBJ1-1	12	NA	CSVQTVNTEAFF	TGCAGCGTCCAAACGGTGAACACTGAAGCTTTCTTT
TRBV4-2	TRBD1	TRBJ1-4	15	NA	CASSSRDRAGEKLFF	TGTGCCAGCAGCTCTCGGGACAGGGCGGGTGAAAAACTGTTTTTT
TRBV27	NA	TRBJ1-2	16	NA	CASSLSGAAGNYGYTF	TGTGCCAGCAGTTTATCGGGGGCTGCAGGAAACTATGGCTACACCTTC
TRBV29-1	NA	TRBJ2-7	13	NA	CSVDLGREVEQYF	TGCAGCGTTGACTTGGGCAGGGAGGTCGAGCAGTACTTC
TRBV29-1	NA	TRBJ2-5	16	few	CSVLRSDIFKGETQYF	TGCAGCGTTCTGCGCTCGGACATTTTCAAGGGGGAGACCCAGTACTTC
TRBV7-9	NA	TRBJ1-2	13	NA	CASSFQLGDGYTF	TGTGCCAGCAGCTTCCAGCTAGGGGATGGCTACACCTTC
TRBV2	NA	TRBJ2-5	12	NA	CASSTPQETQYF	TGTGCCAGCAGCACACCACAAGAGACCCAGTACTTC
TRBV12-5	TRBD2	TRBJ2-7	15	NA	CASGLGSGIIHEQYF	TGTGCTAGTGGTTTGGGTAGCGGGATTATCCACGAGCAGTACTTC
TRBV5-4	TRBD1	TRBJ2-2	17	NA	CASSSGQGAGAPGELFF	TGTGCCAGCAGCTCAGGACAGGGGGCAGGGGCTCCCGGGGAGCTGTTTTTT
TRBV7-9	TRBD2	TRBJ2-1	15	NA	CASSPGGILGNEQFF	TGTGCCAGCAGTCCCGGGGGGATTCTTGGGAATGAGCAGTTCTTC
TRBV30	TRBD1	TRBJ2-5	14	NA	CAWSVGTGKETQYF	TGTGCCTGGAGTGTCGGGACAGGCAAAGAGACCCAGTACTTC
TRBV4-3	TRBD1	TRBJ1-2	15	NA	CASSPGTGGTYGYTF	TGCGCCAGCAGCCCCGGGACAGGGGGCACCTATGGCTACACCTTC
TRBV30	TRBD1	TRBJ1-2	13	NA	CAWSTQGDYGYTF	TGTGCCTGGAGTACCCAGGGGGACTATGGCTACACCTTC